The rows below give T cell receptor beta chains drawn from one sample of a study of T cells in Graves' hyperthyroidism and ophthalmopathy. TCRdb passed the multiplex PCR reads through MiXCR, listing each CDR3 protein once. Here the sample spans 330,000 or so distinct CDR3 sequences, roughly 20% being singletons. The sequencing input was blood. These TCRs come from a woman aged 40 to 50 with Graves' ophthalmopathy. CDR3s leave out the opening cysteine and the closing phenylalanine or tryptophan. Fields, in order: V gene, CDR3 protein.

TRBV7-8 ASSLFGGMTTYNEQF
TRBV5-1 ASSLARREKGALYEQY
TRBV28 ASRGFGQRTYEQY
TRBV20-1 SAGIGIRGEQY
TRBV12-3/TRBV12-4 ASLSGRAEAF
TRBV24-1 ATSDFSGLAHGELF
TRBV11-2 ASRSPGTVTTGELF
TRBV28 ASSGGVRRTEAF
TRBV2 ASSPAGRGRVNTEAF
TRBV6-5 ASSYAAEVGTEAF
TRBV20-1 SAGLAGVQY
TRBV12-3/TRBV12-4 ASRSREMGAEAF
TRBV15 ATSRISQPQH
TRBV28 ASSRPGEGYQETQY
TRBV7-3 ASSAGQGGGETQY
TRBV20-1 SARPTSSGELF
TRBV4-2 ASSPNEGGVGYT
TRBV13 ASSSRGTGSYEQY
TRBV29-1 SVERAGRNTEAF
TRBV3-1 ASSRLEGNTIY
TRBV6-5 ASSNRDRVRQPQH
TRBV30 AWQWSSGSVGEQY
TRBV6-2/TRBV6-3 ATQEPEVVDYGYI